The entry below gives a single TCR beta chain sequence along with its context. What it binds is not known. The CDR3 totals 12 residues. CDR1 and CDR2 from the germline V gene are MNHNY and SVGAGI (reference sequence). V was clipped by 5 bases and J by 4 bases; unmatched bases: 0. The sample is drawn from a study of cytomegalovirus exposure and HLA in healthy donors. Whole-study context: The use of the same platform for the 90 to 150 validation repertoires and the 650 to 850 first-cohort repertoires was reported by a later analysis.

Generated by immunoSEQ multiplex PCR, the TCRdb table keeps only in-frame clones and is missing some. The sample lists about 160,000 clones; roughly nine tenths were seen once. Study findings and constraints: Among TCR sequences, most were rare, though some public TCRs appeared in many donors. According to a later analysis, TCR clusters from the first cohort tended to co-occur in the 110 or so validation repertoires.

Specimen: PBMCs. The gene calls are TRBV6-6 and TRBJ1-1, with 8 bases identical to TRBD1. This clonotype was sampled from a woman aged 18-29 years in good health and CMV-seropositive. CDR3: CASSGQGTEAFF. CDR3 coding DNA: TGTGCCAGCAGTGGACAGGGCACTGAAGCTTTCTTT.